The T cell receptor (beta chain) described here comes from a study of radiotherapy plus CTLA-4 blockade in lung cancer. General study findings and limits: Some TCR clones had been derived from tumors. These clones expanded in peripheral blood after radiotherapy plus ipilimumab.

As to this clone: Its antigen is undetermined.

In chemo-refractory metastatic non-small-cell lung cancer, patients got ipilimumab CTLA-4 blockade together with focal radiation. J was trimmed by 7 bases and V by 5 bases; bases with no gene match: 5. The CDR3 is made up of 14 amino acids. Germline CDR1 SGHTA, CDR2 FQGNSA. Clones were read by immunoSEQ multiplex PCR, and TCRdb kept only the in-frame ones, dropping some. The table shows 86,000 or so clones, with 60% to 85% occurring only once. Sequences were derived from peripheral blood, sampled from a patient treated with radiotherapy plus ipilimumab. The chain has TRBV7-2 and TRBJ1-6; TRBD1 matches at 7 bases. The receptor was isolated from a human donor with non-small cell lung cancer who had a partial response to radiotherapy plus ipilimumab. Some clones in this sample may be carry-over from other donors' samples. The CDR3 loop reads CASSQTGNNSPLHF. As DNA, the CDR3 is TGTGCCAGCAGCCAGACAGGGAACAATTCACCCCTCCACTTT.